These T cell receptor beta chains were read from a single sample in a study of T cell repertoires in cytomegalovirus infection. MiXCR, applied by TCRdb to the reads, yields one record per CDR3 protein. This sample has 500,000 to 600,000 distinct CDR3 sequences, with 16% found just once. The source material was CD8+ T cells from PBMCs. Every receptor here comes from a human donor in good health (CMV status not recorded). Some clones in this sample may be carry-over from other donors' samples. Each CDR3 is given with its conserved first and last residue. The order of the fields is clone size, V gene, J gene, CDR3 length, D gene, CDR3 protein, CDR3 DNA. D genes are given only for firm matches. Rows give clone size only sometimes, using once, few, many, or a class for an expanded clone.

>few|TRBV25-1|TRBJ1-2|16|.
CASSENRKGGAYGYTF
TGTGCCAGCAGTGAAAACAGGAAAGGGGGTGCCTATGGCTACACCTTC
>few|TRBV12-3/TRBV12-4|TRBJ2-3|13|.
CASSPMGINTQYF
TGTGCCAGCAGTCCCATGGGGATAAATACGCAGTATTTT
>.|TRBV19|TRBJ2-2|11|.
CASHSRGELFF
TGTGCCAGCCATTCCCGGGGGGAGCTGTTTTTT
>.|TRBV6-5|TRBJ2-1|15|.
CASSYSGAEYNEQFF
TGTGCCAGCAGTTACTCGGGGGCAGAGTACAATGAGCAGTTCTTC
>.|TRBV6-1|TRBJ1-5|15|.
CASSEAGEGNQPQDF
TGTGCCAGCAGTGAAGCGGGGGAGGGGAATCAGCCCCAGGATTTT
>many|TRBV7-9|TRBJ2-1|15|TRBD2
CASSLSSGRVDEQFF
TGTGCCAGCAGCTTAAGTAGCGGGAGGGTGGATGAGCAGTTCTTC
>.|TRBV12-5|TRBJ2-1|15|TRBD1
CARAQTGTGQNEQFF
TGTGCTCGTGCTCAAACCGGGACAGGCCAGAATGAGCAGTTCTTC
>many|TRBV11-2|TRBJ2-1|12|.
CASMGSYNEQFF
TGTGCCAGCATGGGTTCCTACAATGAGCAGTTCTTC
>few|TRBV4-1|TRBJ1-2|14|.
CASSQEEGNYGYTF
TGCGCCAGCAGCCAAGAAGAAGGAAACTATGGCTACACCTTC
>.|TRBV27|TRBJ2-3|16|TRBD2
CASSLLTSGSTDTQYF
TGTGCCAGCAGTTTACTCACTAGCGGAAGCACAGATACGCAGTATTTT
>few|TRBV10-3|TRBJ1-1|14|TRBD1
CATLGQGGRTEAFF
TGTGCCACCTTAGGACAGGGAGGGCGGACTGAAGCTTTCTTT
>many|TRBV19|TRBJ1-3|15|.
CASSLRLLSGNTIYF
TGTGCCAGTAGTCTGAGACTCCTATCAGGGAACACCATATATTTT
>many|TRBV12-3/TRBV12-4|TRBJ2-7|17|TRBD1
CASTLSPPGGTSYEQYF
TGTGCCAGCACCCTATCTCCCCCAGGGGGCACTTCCTACGAGCAGTACTTC
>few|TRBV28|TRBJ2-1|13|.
CASSLEDDNEQFF
TGTGCCAGCAGTCTAGAGGACGACAATGAGCAGTTCTTC
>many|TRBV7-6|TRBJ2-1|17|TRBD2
CASSLGSGGSSYNEQFF
TGTGCCAGCAGCTTAGGCAGCGGGGGGAGCTCCTACAATGAGCAGTTCTTC
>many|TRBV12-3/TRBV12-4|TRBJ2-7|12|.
CASSRPPYEQYF
TGTGCCAGCAGCCGACCCCCCTACGAGCAGTACTTC
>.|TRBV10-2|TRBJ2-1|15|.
CASRVDPSSYNEQFF
TGCGCCAGCAGAGTCGACCCGAGCTCCTACAATGAGCAGTTCTTC
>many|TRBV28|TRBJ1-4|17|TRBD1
CASSFQGQGATNEKLFF
TGTGCCAGCAGTTTCCAAGGACAGGGGGCAACTAATGAAAAACTGTTTTTT
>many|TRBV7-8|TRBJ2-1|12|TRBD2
CASSLGGGRQFF
TGTGCCAGCAGCTTAGGAGGCGGGAGGCAGTTCTTC
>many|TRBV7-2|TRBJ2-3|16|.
CASSLGAPVSADTQYF
TGTGCCAGCAGCTTAGGGGCGCCGGTATCGGCAGATACGCAGTATTTT
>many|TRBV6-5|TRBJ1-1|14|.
CASCPLRWDTEAFF
TGTGCCAGCTGCCCCCTTCGTTGGGACACTGAAGCTTTCTTT
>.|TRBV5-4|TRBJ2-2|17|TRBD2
CASSAGLAGANPGELFF
TGTGCCAGCAGCGCGGGACTAGCGGGGGCCAACCCCGGGGAGCTGTTTTTT
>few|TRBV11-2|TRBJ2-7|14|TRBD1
CASRGTGGLGEQYF
TGTGCCAGCAGAGGGACAGGGGGCCTCGGCGAGCAGTACTTC
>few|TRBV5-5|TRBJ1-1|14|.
CASSWGGGRTEAFF
TGTGCCAGCAGCTGGGGGGGGGGGAGGACTGAAGCTTTCTTT
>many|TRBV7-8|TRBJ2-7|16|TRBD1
CASSLAIRDRDGEQYF
TGTGCCAGCAGCTTGGCAATACGGGACAGGGACGGCGAGCAGTACTTC
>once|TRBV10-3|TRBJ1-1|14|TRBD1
CAISESNAGTGAFF
TGTGCCATCAGTGAGTCTAACGCCGGGACAGGGGCTTTCTTT
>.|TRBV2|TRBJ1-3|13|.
CASRTEWGNTIYF
TGTGCCAGCAGGACGGAGTGGGGAAACACCATATATTTT
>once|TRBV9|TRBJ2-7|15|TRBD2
CASGGRGGERYEQYF
TGTGCCAGCGGCGGTAGGGGAGGGGAGAGGTACGAGCAGTACTTC
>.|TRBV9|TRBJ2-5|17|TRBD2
CASSVATSGGSEETQYF
TGTGCCAGCAGCGTAGCGACTAGCGGGGGAAGCGAAGAGACCCAGTACTTC
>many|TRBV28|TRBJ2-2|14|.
CASSFWGNTGELFF
TGTGCCAGCAGTTTTTGGGGGAACACCGGGGAGCTGTTTTTT
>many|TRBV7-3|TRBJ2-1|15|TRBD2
CASSPRGGSYNEQFF
TGTGCCAGCAGTCCAAGGGGCGGGAGCTACAATGAGCAGTTCTTC
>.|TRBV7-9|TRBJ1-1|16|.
CASSLGGPGRYTEAFF
TGTGCCAGCAGCTTAGGAGGGCCCGGGCGGTACACTGAAGCTTTCTTT
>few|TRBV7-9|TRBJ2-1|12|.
CASRRVSYEQFF
TGTGCCAGCAGGAGGGTGAGTTATGAGCAGTTCTTC
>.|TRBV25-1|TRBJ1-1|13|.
CATAGHQNTEAFF
TGTGCCACCGCGGGACATCAGAACACTGAAGCTTTCTTT
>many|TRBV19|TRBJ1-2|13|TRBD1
CASREGALFGYTF
TGTGCCAGTAGGGAGGGGGCACTTTTTGGCTACACCTTC
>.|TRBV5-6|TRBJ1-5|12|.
CASNYGNQPQHF
TGTGCCAGCAACTATGGGAATCAGCCCCAGCATTTT
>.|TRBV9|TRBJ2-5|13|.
CASSLQGRETQYF
TGTGCCAGCAGTCTACAGGGTAGGGAGACCCAGTACTTC
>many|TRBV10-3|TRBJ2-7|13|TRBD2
CAISGGTTGEQYF
TGTGCCATCAGTGGGGGGACTACCGGCGAGCAGTACTTC
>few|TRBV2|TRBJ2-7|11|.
CASIGGNEQYF
TGTGCCAGCATAGGAGGGAACGAGCAGTACTTC
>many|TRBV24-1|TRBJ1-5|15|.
CAPQVPGFSNQPQHF
TGTGCCCCCCAGGTACCCGGGTTTAGCAATCAGCCCCAGCATTTT
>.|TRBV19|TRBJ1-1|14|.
CASSHREGVTEAFF
TGTGCCAGTAGCCACAGGGAGGGGGTCACTGAAGCTTTCTTT
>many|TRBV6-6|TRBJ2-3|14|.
CASSSPLQTDTQYF
TGTGCCAGCAGTTCACCACTTCAAACAGATACGCAGTATTTT
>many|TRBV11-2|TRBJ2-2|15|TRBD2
CASSALAVNTGELFF
TGTGCCAGCAGCGCGCTAGCGGTAAACACCGGGGAGCTGTTTTTT
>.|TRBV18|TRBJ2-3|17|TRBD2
CASSPTRTRGGTDTQYF
TGTGCCAGCTCACCCACTCGGACTAGAGGAGGCACAGATACGCAGTATTTT
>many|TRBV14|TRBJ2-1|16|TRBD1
CASSRDRQGARNEQFF
TGTGCCAGCAGCCGGGATAGGCAGGGGGCGAGGAATGAGCAGTTCTTC
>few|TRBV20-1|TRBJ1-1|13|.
CSARDTWNTEAFF
TGCAGTGCTAGAGATACTTGGAACACTGAAGCTTTCTTT
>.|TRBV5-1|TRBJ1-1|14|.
CASSPDSGETEAFF
TGCGCCAGCAGCCCCGATTCAGGGGAGACTGAAGCTTTCTTT
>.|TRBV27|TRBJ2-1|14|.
CASSFGESYNEQFF
TGTGCCAGCAGTTTCGGTGAATCCTACAATGAGCAGTTCTTC